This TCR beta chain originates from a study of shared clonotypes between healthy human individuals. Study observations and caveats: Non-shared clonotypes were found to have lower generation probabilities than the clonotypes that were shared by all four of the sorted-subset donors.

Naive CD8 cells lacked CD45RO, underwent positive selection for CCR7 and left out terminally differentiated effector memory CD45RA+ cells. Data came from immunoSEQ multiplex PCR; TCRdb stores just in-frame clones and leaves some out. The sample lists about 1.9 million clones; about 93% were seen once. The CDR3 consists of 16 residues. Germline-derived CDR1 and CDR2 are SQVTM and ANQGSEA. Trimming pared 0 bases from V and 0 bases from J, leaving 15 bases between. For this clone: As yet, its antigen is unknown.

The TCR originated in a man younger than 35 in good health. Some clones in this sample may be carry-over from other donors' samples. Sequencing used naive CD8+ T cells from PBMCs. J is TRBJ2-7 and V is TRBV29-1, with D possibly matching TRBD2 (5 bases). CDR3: CSVEELREINSYEQYF. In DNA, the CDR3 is TGCAGCGTTGAAGAACTTCGGGAAATAAACTCCTACGAGCAGTACTTC.